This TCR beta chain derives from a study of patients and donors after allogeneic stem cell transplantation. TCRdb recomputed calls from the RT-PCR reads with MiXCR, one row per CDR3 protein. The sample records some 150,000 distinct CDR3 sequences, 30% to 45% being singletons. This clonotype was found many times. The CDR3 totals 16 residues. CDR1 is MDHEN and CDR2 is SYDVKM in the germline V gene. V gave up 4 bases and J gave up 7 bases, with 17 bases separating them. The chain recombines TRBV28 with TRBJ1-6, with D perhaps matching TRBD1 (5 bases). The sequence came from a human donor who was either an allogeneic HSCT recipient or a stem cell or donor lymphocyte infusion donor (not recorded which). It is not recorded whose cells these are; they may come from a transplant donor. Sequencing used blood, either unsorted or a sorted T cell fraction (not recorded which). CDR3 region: CASSSPGWGGNSPLHF. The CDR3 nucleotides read TGTGCCAGCAGTTCCCCAGGTTGGGGGGGGAATTCACCCCTCCACTTT.